This paragraph covers one TCR beta chain sequence. The source of the sample is a study of T cell changes during pregnancy in multiple sclerosis. Measured with immunoSEQ multiplex PCR; TCRdb has only the in-frame clones, and not every one. The sample gives 35,000 to 50,000 clones, roughly 90% of which show up once; 4% to 5% is in the top ten. The sequences come from peripheral blood, collected in the second trimester of pregnancy. This TCR came from a female donor in good health, enrolled as a control in a pregnancy study.

The CDR3 bases are TGTGCCAGCTCACCCGCCTTACAGGGTGTACTAGATACGCAGTATTTT. It yields the protein CASSPALQGVLDTQYF. The J gene is TRBJ2-3, the V gene TRBV18; D may be TRBD1 (6 bases). Trimming cost V 3 bases and J 5 bases, with 18 bases left between them. The CDR3 extends over 16 amino acids. Germline-derived CDR1 and CDR2 are KGHSH and LQKENI.